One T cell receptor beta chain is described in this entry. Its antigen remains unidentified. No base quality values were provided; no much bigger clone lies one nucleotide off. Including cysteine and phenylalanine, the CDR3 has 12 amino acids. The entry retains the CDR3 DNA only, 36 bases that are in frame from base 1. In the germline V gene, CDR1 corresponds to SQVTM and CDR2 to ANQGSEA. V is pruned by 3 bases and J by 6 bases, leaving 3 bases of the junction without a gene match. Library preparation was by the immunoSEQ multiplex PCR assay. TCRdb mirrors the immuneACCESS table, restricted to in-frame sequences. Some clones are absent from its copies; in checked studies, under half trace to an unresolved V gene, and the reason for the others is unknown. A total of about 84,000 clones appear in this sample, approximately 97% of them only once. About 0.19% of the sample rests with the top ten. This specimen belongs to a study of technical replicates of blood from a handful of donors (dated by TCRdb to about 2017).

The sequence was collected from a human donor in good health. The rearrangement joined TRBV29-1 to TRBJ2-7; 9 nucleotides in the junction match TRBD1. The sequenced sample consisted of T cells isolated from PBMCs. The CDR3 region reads CSVETGGVEQYF. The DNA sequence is TGCAGCGTTGAGACAGGGGGTGTCGAGCAGTACTTC.